This T cell receptor beta chain was profiled in a study of liver allograft versus peripheral blood T cells. Overall study: T cell receptor repertoires in transplanted livers were compared with those in recipients' peripheral blood. Study-wide points: According to reports, the T cell receptor repertoires inside liver allografts differed from those in peripheral blood.

This CDR3 spans 13 amino acids. Trimming removed 3 bases at V and 2 bases at J, with 10 bases between. The germline CDR1 and CDR2 sequences are SQVTM and ANQGSEA. This clonotype appeared many times. The antigen remains undetermined. TCRdb re-analysed the reads in MiXCR, keeping a single row per CDR3 protein. This table has roughly 14,000 distinct CDR3 sequences, about 20% appearing once. The V call is TRBV29-1, the J call TRBJ1-2; D is undetermined. This clonotype originated in a human patient who had a liver transplant. The graft donor may be the source of some T cells. The CDR3 nucleotides are TGCAGCGTTGAGGCCAGTCCGAACTATGGCTACACCTTC. Its protein is CSVEASPNYGYTF.